This T cell receptor beta chain emerged from a study of beta chain features in type 1 diabetes. There are 16 residues in the CDR3. Trimming took 3 bases from V and 3 from J; bases not matched to a gene: 7. Germline CDR1 reads LNHDA; CDR2 reads SQIVND (reference sequence). All of the isolated RNA was reverse transcribed, so expressed TCRB transcripts were sequenced. Assay: immunoSEQ multiplex PCR; the TCRdb copy retains only in-frame clones and omits some. The sample yields almost 350,000 clones, about 18% seen once. The sequencing sample was made of naive CD4+ T cells from blood. The source of this sequence is a young woman in good health. The genes are TRBV19 and TRBJ2-2; 7 bases align to TRBD1. As DNA, the CDR3 is TGTGCCAGTAGTATTGAAAGGGGGCGCGACACCGGGGAGCTGTTTTTT. As protein: CASSIERGRDTGELFF. The full variable domain, with the rest looked up from reference TRBV19 and TRBJ2-2, is DGGITQSPKYLFRKEGQNVTLSCEQNLNHDAMYWYRQDPGQGLRLIYYSQIVNDFQKGDIAEGYSVSREKKESFPLTVTSAQKNPTAFYLCASSIERGRDTGELFFGEGSRLTVL.